These 17 T cell receptor beta chains share one sample of origin, sequenced in a study of shared clonotypes between healthy human individuals (TCRdb year 2020). The library was prepared using the immunoSEQ multiplex PCR assay. What TCRdb holds here is the immuneACCESS table cut down to in-frame rearrangements. Part of the clones is not present; checked against another copy, under half of the missing clones reflect an unresolved V gene, and the others are unexplained. Within this sample are a few million clones, with roughly nine tenths of them counted one time only. The top ten hold around 0.14% of the sample. The sample taken for sequencing was naive CD4+ T cells sorted from blood. The cell subset or site label here, explained by the study, means: CD45RA+ positively selected. These receptor sequences come from a man between 18 and 35 years old in good health.

V usage is TRBV7-9 and J usage is TRBJ1-2; 9 bases agree with TRBD1. The germline gives CDR1 SEHNR, CDR2 FQNEAQ (reference sequence). V lost 5 bases and J lost 4; bases outside the gene matches: 5. The CDR3 is made up of 14 amino acids. Here the CDR3 reads CASSRDRGGYGYTF. Written as DNA, the CDR3 is TGTGCCAGCAGCCGTGACAGGGGGGGCTATGGCTACACCTTC. Full variable domain (outside the CDR3, taken from reference TRBV7-9 and TRBJ1-2): DTGVSQNPRHKITKRGQNVTFRCDPISEHNRLYWYRQTLGQGPEFLTYFQNEAQLEKSRLLSDRFSAERPKGSFSTLEIQRTEQGDSAMYLCASSRDRGGYGYTFGSGTRLTVV.

This chain links TRBV5-6 with TRBJ1-1, with a possible D match to TRBD1 (5 bases). V lost 3 bases, J lost 1 base, and 16 bases lay in between. Germline V lookup: CDR1 SGHDT, CDR2 YYEEEE. The CDR3 spans 16 residues. The CDR3 protein is CASSYLQGVGNTEAFF. Written as DNA, the CDR3 is TGTGCCAGCAGCTACCTCCAGGGAGTTGGGAACACTGAAGCTTTCTTT.

Remarks on this clone: Other nucleotide sequences from this sample produce the same CDR3. DNA for the CDR3: TGTGCCAGCAGTTACCAGGTGAACACTGAAGCTTTCTTT. It translates to CASSYQVNTEAFF. The gene calls are TRBV6-5 and TRBJ1-1; the D is unclear. V was clipped by 2 bases and J by 0 bases, with 4 bases between them. The CDR3 sequence is 13 residues long. Germline CDR1 and CDR2: MNHEY and SVGAGI.

The V gene is TRBV5-5, the J gene TRBJ1-1, with D uncertain. The ends were cut back, 4 bases at V and 3 bases at J, with 13 bases in the middle. Germline CDR1 reads SGHKS; CDR2 reads YYEKEE (reference sequence). The CDR3 has 14 amino acids. CDR3 region: CASSSGSDYTEAFF. The CDR3 nucleotides read TGTGCCAGCAGCAGTGGGTCTGATTACACTGAAGCTTTCTTT.

V usage is TRBV30 and J usage is TRBJ1-6, with D possibly matching TRBD1 (5 bases). V was trimmed by 0 bases and J by 10 bases, leaving 19 bases between them. The CDR3 is 16 residues long. CDR1 is GTSNPN and CDR2 is SVGIG in the germline V gene (reference sequence). The CDR3 DNA follows: TGTGCCTGGAGTGTACCTTTGATTGGGGAGGGGTCACCCCTCCACTTT. The encoded protein is CAWSVPLIGEGSPLHF.

Points on this clone: This CDR3 is also generated by other DNA sequences in the sample. This rearrangement joins TRBV28 to TRBJ2-7; D may correspond to TRBD1 or TRBD2 (6 bases each). This CDR3 comprises 15 residues. Trimming took off 2 bases at V and 2 bases at J, with 13 bases between the two ends. Germline V CDR1 and CDR2: MDHEN, SYDVKM. The CDR3 reads CASSLVGGPTYEQYF. The CDR3 region has the DNA TGTGCCAGCAGTTTAGTTGGGGGGCCCACCTACGAGCAGTACTTC.

The chain combines TRBV4-3 with TRBJ2-5; TRBD1 matches at 8 bases. The CDR3 totals 17 residues. Germline V gene data show CDR1 as LGHNA and CDR2 as YSLEER. The V and J ends lost 0 bases and 5 bases, in that order; junction bases with no gene match: 11. For the CDR3, the DNA is TGCGCCAGCAGCCAAGATCCACCAGGGGGCGAATTGGAGACCCAGTACTTC. As protein: CASSQDPPGGELETQYF.

Concerning this clone itself: The sample carries other DNA sequences with the same CDR3. The chain couples TRBV5-1 to TRBJ1-3; D not resolved. Germline CDR1 and CDR2: SGHRS and YFSETQ. This CDR3 is built from 15 residues. Trimming removed 0 bases from V and 0 bases from J, with 7 bases in between. CDR3 sequence reads: CASSLEGSSGNTIYF. The CDR3 DNA reads as TGCGCCAGCAGCTTGGAGGGAAGCTCTGGAAACACCATATATTTT.

This sequence joins TRBV18 and TRBJ2-7; 13 nucleotides agree with TRBD2. Germline CDR1 is KGHSH and CDR2 is LQKENI. Losses at the gene ends were 1 base for V and 5 bases for J; bases not matched to a gene: 8. The CDR3 runs to 17 residues. The DNA for the CDR3 is TGTGCCAGCTCACCACAGTGGACTAGCGGGAGTTTGAACGAGCAGTACTTC. It translates to CASSPQWTSGSLNEQYF.

The V and J genes are TRBV6-5 and TRBJ1-2, with D uncertain. V dropped 6 bases and J dropped 11 bases, with 13 bases sitting between them. The CDR3 is 11 amino acids. Per germline, CDR1 MNHEY and CDR2 SVGAGI. The CDR3, as DNA: TGTGCCAGCAGCCCCTACCCTCGGTACACCTTC. Its protein product is CASSPYPRYTF.

The CDR3: CAWRGQDAPLHF. The CDR3 DNA reads as TGTGCCTGGAGAGGACAGGACGCTCCCCTCCACTTT. This rearrangement joins TRBV30 to TRBJ1-6, with 7 bases lining up with TRBD1. This CDR3 is 12 amino acids long. Trimming at V came to 3 bases and at J to 13 bases, leaving 6 bases not matched to a gene. Germline V gene data show CDR1 as GTSNPN and CDR2 as SVGIG (reference sequence).

This sequence joins TRBV5-1 and TRBJ1-6, with D maybe TRBD1 (5 bases). The ends were cut back, 4 bases at V and 5 bases at J, with 10 bases in the middle. The CDR3 covers 14 residues. Germline CDR1 reads SGHRS; CDR2 reads YFSETQ. The CDR3 is CASSPDSNNSPLHF. DNA of the CDR3: TGCGCCAGCAGCCCTGACAGTAATAATTCACCCCTCCACTTT.

The chain combines TRBV6-6 with TRBJ2-1; 7 bases are a match to TRBD1. Germline CDR1 and CDR2: MNHNY and SVGAGI (reference sequence). The junction had 6 bases not matched to a gene; V was cut back by 5 bases and J by 14 bases. The CDR3 totals 11 residues. CDR3 DNA sequence: TGTGCCAGCAGTGACAGGGAAAAAAAGTTCTTC. It codes for CASSDREKKFF.

In its sample, this clone was seen once. The same CDR3 is also encoded by other DNA sequences in this sample. The chain employs TRBV5-1 and TRBJ2-7; no clear D. Trimming cost V 1 base and J 4 bases, with 9 bases left between them. Germline CDR1 and CDR2: SGHRS and YFSETQ. This CDR3 contains 13 residues. The CDR3 DNA reads TGCGCCAGCAGCTTGAGAGAAGGGTACGAGCAGTACTTC. This translates into CASSLREGYEQYF.

The chain has TRBV10-2 and TRBJ1-1; D perhaps matches TRBD1 (6 bases). Trimming cost V 4 bases and J 0 bases, with 9 bases left between them. Germline V CDR1 and CDR2: WSHSY, SAAADI. The CDR3 extends over 14 amino acids. The chain's CDR3 is CASSGTVMNTEAFF. The DNA of the CDR3 is TGCGCCAGCAGTGGGACAGTTATGAACACTGAAGCTTTCTTT.

The rearrangement uses TRBV28 and TRBJ1-3; TRBD1 is a possible D gene (6 bases). The germline V gene encodes CDR1 MDHEN and CDR2 SYDVKM. V lost 5 bases, J lost 11 bases, and 19 bases lay in between. This CDR3 is built from 14 residues. CDR3 in DNA: TGTGCCAGCAGTAGCCCGGGACATGACTACGCCATATATTTT. Translation gives CASSSPGHDYAIYF.

V and J are TRBV25-1 and TRBJ2-1; 14 bases line up with TRBD2. The V gene's germline CDR1 is MGHDK and CDR2 SYGVNS. The CDR3 consists of 16 residues. V lost 7 bases, J lost 6 bases, and 8 bases stayed unmatched. In DNA form, the CDR3 reads TGTGCCAGCACCGACCTGGGACTAGCGGGAGTCAATGAGCAGTTCTTC. Amino acid sequence: CASTDLGLAGVNEQFF.